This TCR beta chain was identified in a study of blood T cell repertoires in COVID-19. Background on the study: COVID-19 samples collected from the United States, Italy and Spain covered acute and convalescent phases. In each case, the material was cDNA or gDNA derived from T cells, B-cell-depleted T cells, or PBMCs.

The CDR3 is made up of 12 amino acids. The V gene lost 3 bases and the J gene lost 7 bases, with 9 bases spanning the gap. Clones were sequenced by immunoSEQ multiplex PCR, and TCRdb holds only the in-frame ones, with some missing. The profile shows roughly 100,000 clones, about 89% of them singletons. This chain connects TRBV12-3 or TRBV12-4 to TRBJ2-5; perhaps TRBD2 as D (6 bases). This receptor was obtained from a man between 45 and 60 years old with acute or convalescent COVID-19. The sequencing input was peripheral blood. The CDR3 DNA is TGTGCCAGCAGTTTCGGGGGAGGGACCCAGTACTTC. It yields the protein CASSFGGGTQYF.